These T cell receptor beta chains were read from a single sample in a study of T cell responses to AZD1222 COVID-19 vaccine. Some clones are missing from TCRdb's copy, which holds only in-frame ones; the method was immunoSEQ multiplex PCR. The data show about 150,000 clones, with more than 75% seen just once and 5% held by the top ten. The source material was peripheral blood, sampled on day 0 of AZD1222 vaccination. Receptor source: an adult in good health. Each CDR3 is given with its conserved first and last residue. Each record gives: D gene, J gene, clone size, V gene, CDR3 DNA, CDR3 protein. D genes are given only for firm matches. Size tells how often a clone was seen (once, few, many) or the class of an expanded clone, and some rows leave it out.

d_call: TRBD1
j_call: TRBJ1-2
clone_size: -
v_call: TRBV6-5
cdr3_nt: TGTGCCAGCAGGGACAGGCCCCCTTATGGCTACACCTTC
cdr3_aa: CASRDRPPYGYTF

d_call: -
j_call: TRBJ1-1
clone_size: -
v_call: TRBV19
cdr3_nt: TGTGCCAGTCGGCGGACCCTGAACACTGAAGCTTTCTTT
cdr3_aa: CASRRTLNTEAFF

d_call: -
j_call: TRBJ2-1
clone_size: -
v_call: TRBV7-2
cdr3_nt: TGTGCCAGCAGCTTAGATAAGTGGGAGGACTCCTACAATGAGCAGTTCTTC
cdr3_aa: CASSLDKWEDSYNEQFF

d_call: -
j_call: TRBJ1-2
clone_size: -
v_call: TRBV7-8
cdr3_nt: TGTGCCAGCAGCTTTATCCCGGCACCCTTCGACTATGGCTACACCTTC
cdr3_aa: CASSFIPAPFDYGYTF

d_call: -
j_call: TRBJ2-7
clone_size: -
v_call: TRBV5-6
cdr3_nt: TGTGCCAGCAGCCCAACAAGCTCCTACGAGCAGTACTTC
cdr3_aa: CASSPTSSYEQYF

d_call: -
j_call: TRBJ2-7
clone_size: once
v_call: TRBV19
cdr3_nt: TGTGCCAGTAGTTATGCACAGGGAATAGGGTACGAGCAGTACTTC
cdr3_aa: CASSYAQGIGYEQYF

d_call: TRBD1
j_call: TRBJ2-7
clone_size: -
v_call: TRBV7-9
cdr3_nt: TGTGCCAGCAGCTTAGGGACAGGTAATTCAGACTACGAGCAGTACTTC
cdr3_aa: CASSLGTGNSDYEQYF

d_call: -
j_call: TRBJ1-1
clone_size: -
v_call: TRBV27
cdr3_nt: TGTGCCAGCGCTCCGGGAGGGAGGAACACTGAAGCTTTCTTT
cdr3_aa: CASAPGGRNTEAFF

d_call: -
j_call: TRBJ2-2
clone_size: -
v_call: TRBV18
cdr3_nt: TGTGCCAGCTCACCAGCAGACAGGAGGACCGGGGAGCTGTTTTTT
cdr3_aa: CASSPADRRTGELFF

d_call: TRBD2
j_call: TRBJ2-7
clone_size: -
v_call: TRBV2
cdr3_nt: TGTGCCAGCAGTGAAGCGTCGTACGGGAGGGGAGCCTACGAGCAGTACTTC
cdr3_aa: CASSEASYGRGAYEQYF

d_call: -
j_call: TRBJ1-4
clone_size: -
v_call: TRBV7-2
cdr3_nt: TGTGCCAGCAGCCAGGGAGGTCCAAATGAAAAACTGTTTTTT
cdr3_aa: CASSQGGPNEKLFF

d_call: -
j_call: TRBJ2-1
clone_size: -
v_call: TRBV27
cdr3_nt: TGTGCCAGCAGTATCCTGGCGGGTGAGCAGTTCTTC
cdr3_aa: CASSILAGEQFF

d_call: TRBD2
j_call: TRBJ2-3
clone_size: -
v_call: TRBV29-1
cdr3_nt: TGCAGCGTTGATGATAGCCTAGCGGGTGCTTCGGGCACAGATACGCAGTATTTT
cdr3_aa: CSVDDSLAGASGTDTQYF

d_call: TRBD1
j_call: TRBJ1-3
clone_size: -
v_call: TRBV7-2
cdr3_nt: TGTGCCAGCAGCTGGACAGGGGGGTTCTCTGGAAACACCATATATTTT
cdr3_aa: CASSWTGGFSGNTIYF

d_call: -
j_call: TRBJ2-7
clone_size: -
v_call: TRBV18
cdr3_nt: TGTGCCAGCTCACCACTGAGAAACTCCTACGAGCAGTACTTC
cdr3_aa: CASSPLRNSYEQYF

d_call: TRBD1
j_call: TRBJ1-4
clone_size: -
v_call: TRBV9
cdr3_nt: TGTGCCAGCAGCGTAGAGGGACAGCCCAATGAAAAACTGTTTTTT
cdr3_aa: CASSVEGQPNEKLFF

d_call: -
j_call: TRBJ2-1
clone_size: -
v_call: TRBV7-2
cdr3_nt: TGTGCCAGCAGCCCTGGGACTTCTAATGAGCAGTTCTTC
cdr3_aa: CASSPGTSNEQFF

d_call: -
j_call: TRBJ2-3
clone_size: -
v_call: TRBV15
cdr3_nt: TGTGCCACCAGCAGTTGGGGCGGCACTAGCACAGATACGCAGTATTTT
cdr3_aa: CATSSWGGTSTDTQYF

d_call: -
j_call: TRBJ1-5
clone_size: once
v_call: TRBV4-3
cdr3_nt: TGCGCCAGCAGCCAAAGGACGGGGAATCAGCCCCAGCATTTT
cdr3_aa: CASSQRTGNQPQHF

d_call: TRBD2
j_call: TRBJ2-3
clone_size: -
v_call: TRBV5-8
cdr3_nt: TGTGCCAGCAGCGCCGGGACTAGCGGGAGCGGAGATACGCAGTATTTT
cdr3_aa: CASSAGTSGSGDTQYF

d_call: TRBD2
j_call: TRBJ2-7
clone_size: -
v_call: TRBV12-3/TRBV12-4
cdr3_nt: TGTGCCAGCAGTTTAGATCAGGGACTAGAGCAGTACTTC
cdr3_aa: CASSLDQGLEQYF

d_call: TRBD2
j_call: TRBJ2-3
clone_size: -
v_call: TRBV2
cdr3_nt: TGTGCCAGCAGTGCACAGCTAGCGGGAACAGATACGCAGTATTTT
cdr3_aa: CASSAQLAGTDTQYF

d_call: -
j_call: TRBJ2-5
clone_size: -
v_call: TRBV7-2
cdr3_nt: TGTGCCAGCAGCGCCTCTCCATCTAAAGAGACCCAGTACTTC
cdr3_aa: CASSASPSKETQYF

d_call: -
j_call: TRBJ1-2
clone_size: -
v_call: TRBV6-5
cdr3_nt: TGTGCCAGCAGTTTTCAGGGCGGCTATGGCTACACCTTC
cdr3_aa: CASSFQGGYGYTF

d_call: -
j_call: TRBJ2-5
clone_size: -
v_call: TRBV4-2
cdr3_nt: TGTGCCAGCAGCCAAGAAATCGGATTTGGAGAGACCCAGTACTTC
cdr3_aa: CASSQEIGFGETQYF

d_call: -
j_call: TRBJ2-7
clone_size: -
v_call: TRBV2
cdr3_nt: TGTGCCAGCAGTGGGGGGGTTAGCGGAAGCTCCTACGAGCAGTACTTC
cdr3_aa: CASSGGVSGSSYEQYF

d_call: -
j_call: TRBJ2-7
clone_size: once
v_call: TRBV6-1
cdr3_nt: TGTGCCAGCAGCCCAGAGGGCTCCTACGAGCAGTACTTC
cdr3_aa: CASSPEGSYEQYF

d_call: -
j_call: TRBJ2-1
clone_size: -
v_call: TRBV5-1
cdr3_nt: TGCGCCAGCAGCTTAGTCTACCTCAATGAGCAGTTCTTC
cdr3_aa: CASSLVYLNEQFF

d_call: TRBD2
j_call: TRBJ2-5
clone_size: -
v_call: TRBV5-8
cdr3_nt: TGTGCCAGCAGCTTTTATGCGGGAGGATCCGAGACCCAGTACTTC
cdr3_aa: CASSFYAGGSETQYF

d_call: TRBD1
j_call: TRBJ1-3
clone_size: -
v_call: TRBV28
cdr3_nt: TGTGCCAGCAGGAGACTTCCGGGACAGTATCTCTCTGGAAACACCATATATTTT
cdr3_aa: CASRRLPGQYLSGNTIYF

d_call: -
j_call: TRBJ2-7
clone_size: -
v_call: TRBV4-3
cdr3_nt: TGCGCCAGCAGCCAAGATTTTTTGGTGTACGAGCAGTACTTC
cdr3_aa: CASSQDFLVYEQYF

d_call: -
j_call: TRBJ2-7
clone_size: -
v_call: TRBV15
cdr3_nt: TGTGCCACCAGCCGCCGAAGTACAGGATCTAGCCAGTACTTC
cdr3_aa: CATSRRSTGSSQYF

d_call: TRBD2
j_call: TRBJ2-1
clone_size: -
v_call: TRBV3-1/TRBV3-2
cdr3_nt: TGTGCCAGCAGGCTAGCGGGAGGAGACAATGAGCAGTTCTTC
cdr3_aa: CASRLAGGDNEQFF

d_call: -
j_call: TRBJ1-4
clone_size: -
v_call: TRBV29-1
cdr3_nt: TGCAGCGCTATGGACCTAACCTCAACTAATGAAAAACTGTTTTTT
cdr3_aa: CSAMDLTSTNEKLFF

d_call: TRBD1
j_call: TRBJ1-5
clone_size: -
v_call: TRBV28
cdr3_nt: TGTGCCAGCAGTCCGTATAGGGGGCAGTACAATCAGCCCCAGCATTTT
cdr3_aa: CASSPYRGQYNQPQHF

d_call: -
j_call: TRBJ2-1
clone_size: -
v_call: TRBV5-1
cdr3_nt: TGCGCCAGCAGCTCCGATGCTTACAATGAGCAGTTCTTC
cdr3_aa: CASSSDAYNEQFF

d_call: TRBD2
j_call: TRBJ2-1
clone_size: -
v_call: TRBV2
cdr3_nt: TGTGCCAGCAACCTAGCGGGTCCGCAGTTCTTC
cdr3_aa: CASNLAGPQFF

d_call: TRBD1
j_call: TRBJ1-1
clone_size: -
v_call: TRBV18
cdr3_nt: TGTGCCAGCTCACCTCAGGGGGGATCTGAAGCTTTCTTT
cdr3_aa: CASSPQGGSEAFF

d_call: -
j_call: TRBJ1-3
clone_size: -
v_call: TRBV21-1
cdr3_nt: TGTGCCAGCAGCAAAGTTTACAGACTGTATGGAAACACCATATATTTT
cdr3_aa: CASSKVYRLYGNTIYF

d_call: -
j_call: TRBJ2-2
clone_size: -
v_call: TRBV7-9
cdr3_nt: TGTGCCAGCAGCCGAATAGCGGTACTTGGGACCGGGGAGCTGTTTTTT
cdr3_aa: CASSRIAVLGTGELFF

d_call: TRBD2
j_call: TRBJ2-7
clone_size: few
v_call: TRBV2
cdr3_nt: TGTGCCAGCAGCCCACCAATGTCGGGGGGGTACGAGCAGTACTTC
cdr3_aa: CASSPPMSGGYEQYF

d_call: -
j_call: TRBJ2-1
clone_size: -
v_call: TRBV7-3
cdr3_nt: TGTGCCAGCAGCCCCTCCTCGCGGAGCTCCTACAATGAGCAGTTCTTC
cdr3_aa: CASSPSSRSSYNEQFF

d_call: TRBD2
j_call: TRBJ2-7
clone_size: -
v_call: TRBV11-2
cdr3_nt: TGTGCCAGCAGCTTTGGGGGGACTAGCGGCTACGAGCAGTACTTC
cdr3_aa: CASSFGGTSGYEQYF